This entry describes one T cell receptor (beta chain). These data originate in a study of blood T cell repertoires in COVID-19. As for the study in general: Samples came from the United States, Italy and Spain, spanning acute and convalescent COVID-19. The analysed material was cDNA or gDNA that came from T cells, B-cell-depleted T cells, or PBMCs.

In the study's own analysis: Reference gene primer amplification yielded estimated nucleated cell counts. Generated by immunoSEQ multiplex PCR, the TCRdb table keeps only in-frame clones and is missing some. That table gives V, J and clone size, and the DNA gave D and trimming. The sample lists 120,000 to 150,000 clones; approximately 87% were seen once. The CDR3 length is 16 residues. V was clipped by 2 bases and J by 2 bases; unmatched bases: 5. Germline CDR1 SGHNT, CDR2 YYREEE (reference sequence). The sequence was collected from a man at least 80 years old with acute or convalescent COVID-19. This chain connects TRBV5-4 to TRBJ2-3; TRBD2 matches at 10 bases. Source material: peripheral blood. The CDR3 bases are TGTGCCAGCAGCTTAAACCTAGCGGGGGCCACAGATACGCAGTATTTT. Protein product: CASSLNLAGATDTQYF.